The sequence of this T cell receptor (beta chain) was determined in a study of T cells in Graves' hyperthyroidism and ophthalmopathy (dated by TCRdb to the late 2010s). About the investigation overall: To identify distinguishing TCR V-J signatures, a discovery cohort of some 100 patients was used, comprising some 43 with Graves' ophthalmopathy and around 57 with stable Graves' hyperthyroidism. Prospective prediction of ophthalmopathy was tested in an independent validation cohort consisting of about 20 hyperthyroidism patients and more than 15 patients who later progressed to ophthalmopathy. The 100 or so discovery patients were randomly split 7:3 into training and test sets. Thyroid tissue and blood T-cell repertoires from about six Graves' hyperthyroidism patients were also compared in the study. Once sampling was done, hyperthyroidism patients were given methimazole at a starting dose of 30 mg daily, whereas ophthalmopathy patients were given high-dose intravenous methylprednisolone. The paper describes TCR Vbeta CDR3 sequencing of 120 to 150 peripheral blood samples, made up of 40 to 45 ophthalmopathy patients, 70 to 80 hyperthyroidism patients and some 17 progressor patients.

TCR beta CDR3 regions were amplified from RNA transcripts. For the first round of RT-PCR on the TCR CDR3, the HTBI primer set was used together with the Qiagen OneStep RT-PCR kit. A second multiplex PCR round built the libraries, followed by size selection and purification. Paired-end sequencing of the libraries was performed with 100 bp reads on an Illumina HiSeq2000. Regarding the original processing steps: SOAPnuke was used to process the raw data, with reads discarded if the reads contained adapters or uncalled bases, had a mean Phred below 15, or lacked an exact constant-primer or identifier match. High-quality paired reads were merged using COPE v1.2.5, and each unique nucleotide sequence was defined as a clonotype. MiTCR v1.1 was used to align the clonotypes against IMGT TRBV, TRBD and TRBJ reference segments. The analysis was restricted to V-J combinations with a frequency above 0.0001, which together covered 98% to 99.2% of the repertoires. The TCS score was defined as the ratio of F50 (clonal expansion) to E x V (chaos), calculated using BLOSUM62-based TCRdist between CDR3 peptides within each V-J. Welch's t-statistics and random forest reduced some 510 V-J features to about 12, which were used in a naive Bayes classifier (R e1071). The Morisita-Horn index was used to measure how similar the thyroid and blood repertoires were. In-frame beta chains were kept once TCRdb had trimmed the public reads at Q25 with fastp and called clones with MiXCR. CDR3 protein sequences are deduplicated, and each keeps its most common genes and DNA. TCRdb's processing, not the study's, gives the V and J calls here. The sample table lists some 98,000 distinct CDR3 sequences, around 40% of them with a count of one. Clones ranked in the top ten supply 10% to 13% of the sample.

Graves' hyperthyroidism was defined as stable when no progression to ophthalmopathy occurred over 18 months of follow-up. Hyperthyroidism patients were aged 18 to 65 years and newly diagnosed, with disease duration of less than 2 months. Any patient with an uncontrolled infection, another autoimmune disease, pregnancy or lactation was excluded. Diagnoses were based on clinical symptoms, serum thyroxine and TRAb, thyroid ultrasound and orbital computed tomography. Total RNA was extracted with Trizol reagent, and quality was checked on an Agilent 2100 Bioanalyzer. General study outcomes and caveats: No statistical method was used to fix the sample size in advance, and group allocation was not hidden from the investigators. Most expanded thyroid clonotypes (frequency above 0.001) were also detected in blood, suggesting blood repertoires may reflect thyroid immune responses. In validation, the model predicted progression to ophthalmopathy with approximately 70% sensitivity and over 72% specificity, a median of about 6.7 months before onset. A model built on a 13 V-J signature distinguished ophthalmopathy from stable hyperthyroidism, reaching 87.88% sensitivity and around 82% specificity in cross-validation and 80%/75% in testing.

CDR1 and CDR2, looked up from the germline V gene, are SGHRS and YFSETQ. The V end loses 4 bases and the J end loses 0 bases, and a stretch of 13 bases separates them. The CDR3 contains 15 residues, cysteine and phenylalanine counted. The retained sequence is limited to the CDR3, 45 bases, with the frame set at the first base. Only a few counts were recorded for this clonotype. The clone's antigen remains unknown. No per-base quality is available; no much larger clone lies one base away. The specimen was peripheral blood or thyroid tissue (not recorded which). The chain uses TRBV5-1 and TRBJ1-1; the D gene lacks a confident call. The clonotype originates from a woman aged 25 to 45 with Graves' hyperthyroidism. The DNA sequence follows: TGCGCCAGCAGCGTACATGGGTCGATGAACACTGAAGCTTTCTTT. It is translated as CASSVHGSMNTEAFF.